Each of the 27 T cell receptor beta chains below was sequenced from the same sample in a study of blood T cell repertoires in COVID-19 (dated by TCRdb to the early 2020s). The library was obtained by the immunoSEQ multiplex PCR assay. The table comes from immuneACCESS by way of TCRdb, which keeps in-frame sequences with V and J called. Part of the clones is missing from these tables; in studies checked, under half for an unresolved V gene and the rest for unknown reasons. The sample table records roughly 130,000 clones; around 87% of these occur just once. Approximately 4% of the sample is held by the ten biggest clonotypes. Sequencing was performed on peripheral blood. Receptor source: a woman aged 60-75 years with acute or convalescent COVID-19.

V gene TRBV29-1 combines with J gene TRBJ1-4; 9 bases align to TRBD1. The trim removed 4 bases at V and 3 bases at J, leaving 3 bases unmatched. From germline, CDR1 is SQVTM and CDR2 ANQGSEA. This CDR3 is 14 amino acids long. The CDR3 nucleotides are TGCAGCGTTGCACAGGGGGCGGCTAATGAAAAACTGTTTTTT. As protein: CSVAQGAANEKLFF.

The chain uses TRBV28 and TRBJ1-1; 11 bases are a match to TRBD1. This CDR3 spans 16 amino acids. Trimming removed 7 bases from V and 3 bases from J; junction bases left unmatched: 10. CDR1 MDHEN and CDR2 SYDVKM come from the germline V gene. The CDR3 protein is CASTFGTGGVDTEAFF. DNA for the CDR3: TGTGCCAGCACCTTCGGGACAGGGGGTGTCGACACTGAAGCTTTCTTT.

The chain uses TRBV9 and TRBJ2-2, with TRBD2 matching 13 bases. Per germline, CDR1 SGDLS and CDR2 YYNGEE. Trimming cost V 5 bases and J 2 bases; bases outside gene matches: 6. There are 17 residues in the CDR3. As DNA, the CDR3 is TGTGCCAGCAGGCCGGGACTAGCGGGATCTAACACCGGGGAGCTGTTTTTT. This sequence encodes CASRPGLAGSNTGELFF.

The chain has TRBV6-2 or TRBV6-3 and TRBJ2-5; 9 positions match TRBD1. In germline, CDR1 is MNHEY, CDR2 SVGEGT. The CDR3 is 14 amino acids. V trimming: 0 bases; J trimming: 4 bases; junction bases outside the gene matches: 0. The CDR3 region is CASSYSTGGETQYF. CDR3 nucleotide sequence: TGTGCCAGCAGTTACTCGACAGGGGGAGAGACCCAGTACTTC.

The V gene is TRBV2, the J gene TRBJ2-1; D call uncertain. Germline V gene sequence: CDR1 SNHLY, CDR2 FYNNEI. The germline V and J ends were trimmed by 7 bases and 0 bases, with 10 bases remaining between them. The CDR3 length is 14 residues. CDR3 in DNA: TGTGCCAGCAACGCGGATAGCTCCTACAATGAGCAGTTCTTC. Its translation is CASNADSSYNEQFF.

J is TRBJ1-5 and V is TRBV19, with 7 bases fitting TRBD1. Germline V gene sequence: CDR1 LNHDA, CDR2 SQIVND (reference sequence). The junction had 8 bases not matched to a gene; V was cut back by 5 bases and J by 4 bases. This CDR3 contains 15 residues. CDR3 in DNA: TGTGCCAGTAGTTTAACAGGGGTCGGGAATCAGCCCCAGCATTTT. It is translated as CASSLTGVGNQPQHF.

The chain recombines TRBV28 with TRBJ2-1, with D possibly TRBD1 on 6 matching bases. V lost 7 bases, J lost 4 bases, and 14 bases lay in between. Per germline, CDR1 MDHEN and CDR2 SYDVKM. The CDR3 is made up of 14 amino acids. In nucleotides, the CDR3 is TGTGCCAGCAAACGGACAGTCGTTTACAATGAGCAGTTCTTC. It yields the protein CASKRTVVYNEQFF.

The chain has TRBV6-5 and TRBJ2-5; D is perhaps TRBD2 (5 bases). V lost 6 bases, J lost 2 bases, and 13 bases lay in between. The CDR3 length is 14 residues. CDR1 MNHEY and CDR2 SVGAGI come from the germline V gene. CDR3 in DNA: TGTGCCAGCAGCAGCAGGACTTTACAAGAGACCCAGTACTTC. Protein: CASSSRTLQETQYF.

The chain is built from TRBV18 and TRBJ2-5, with 9 nucleotides matching TRBD1. The CDR3 runs to 14 residues. Germline V gene data show CDR1 as KGHSH and CDR2 as LQKENI. V shed 5 bases and J 2 bases; nucleotides not matched to a gene: 3. The DNA of the CDR3 is TGTGCCAGCTCAAGGGGGACAGGGCAAGAGACCCAGTACTTC. As protein: CASSRGTGQETQYF.

This clone has a single count. V usage is TRBV15 and J usage is TRBJ1-5, with 9 positions matching TRBD1. This CDR3 contains 15 residues. V gave up 3 bases and J gave up 7 bases; unmatched junction bases: 7. Germline CDR1 is LNHNV and CDR2 is YYDKDF (reference sequence). CDR3 protein: CATSRVDRGGQPQHF. In DNA, the CDR3 is TGTGCCACCAGCAGGGTGGACAGGGGAGGCCAGCCCCAGCATTTT. The whole variable domain, remainder taken from reference TRBV15 and TRBJ1-5, is DAMVIQNPRYQVTQFGKPVTLSCSQTLNHNVMYWYQQKSSQAPKLLFHYYDKDFNNEADTPDNFQSRRPNTSFCFLDIRSPGLGDTAMYLCATSRVDRGGQPQHFGDGTRLSIL.

Only a few counts were recorded for this clone. The rearrangement joins TRBV28 to TRBJ2-1; D gene uncertain. V was shortened by 3 bases and J by 0 bases, with 6 bases between the two germline ends. This CDR3 is built from 14 residues. Germline lookup yields CDR1 MDHEN and CDR2 SYDVKM. The CDR3 spells CASSLIGSYNEQFF. The CDR3 DNA follows: TGTGCCAGCAGTTTGATCGGCTCCTACAATGAGCAGTTCTTC.

The V and J genes are TRBV19 and TRBJ2-1; D possibly corresponds to TRBD1 (6 bases). Germline-derived CDR1 and CDR2 are LNHDA and SQIVND (reference sequence). Trimming cost V 4 bases and J 2 bases, with 9 bases left between them. The CDR3 has 14 amino acids. The CDR3 DNA reads as TGTGCCAGTAGTACCCGGACAGCCTACAATGAGCAGTTCTTC. Protein: CASSTRTAYNEQFF.

V is TRBV28 and J is TRBJ1-2; unclear D gene. Trimming left V 2 bases short and J 8 bases short, with 12 bases between. This CDR3 spans 13 amino acids. Germline V gene lookup returns CDR1 MDHEN and CDR2 SYDVKM. CDR3 sequence: CASSLRVAGGYTF. DNA of the CDR3: TGTGCCAGCAGTTTACGGGTAGCGGGGGGCTACACCTTC.

The chain combines TRBV5-1 with TRBJ1-1; D might be TRBD1 (5 bases). Germline V lookup: CDR1 SGHRS, CDR2 YFSETQ. The CDR3 is 15 residues long. V was trimmed by 0 bases and J by 5 bases, leaving 14 bases between them. CDR3 protein: CASSLAAGSGTEAFF. CDR3 bases: TGCGCCAGCAGCTTGGCCGCAGGGTCCGGGACTGAAGCTTTCTTT.

The chain couples TRBV9 to TRBJ1-3; no definite D call. Between the trimmed V and J ends, which lost 3 bases and 5 bases, there was a span of 21 bases. The germline V gene encodes CDR1 SGDLS and CDR2 YYNGEE. CDR3 length: 17 amino acids. Here the CDR3 DNA reads TGTGCCAGCAGCGGTGGAGGAGGTGGTGACCGGAGAAACACCATATATTTT. Translated, it gives CASSGGGGGDRRNTIYF. The whole variable domain, filled in from reference TRBV9 and TRBJ1-3, reads DSGVTQTPKHLITATGQRVTLRCSPRSGDLSVYWYQQSLDQGLQFLIQYYNGEERAKGNILERFSAQQFPDLHSELNLSSLELGDSALYFCASSGGGGGDRRNTIYFGEGSWLTVV.

The chain has TRBV7-9 and TRBJ1-1; the match to TRBD1 covers 7 bases. Trimming removed 2 bases from V and 3 bases from J; junction bases left unmatched: 3. The CDR3 is made up of 14 amino acids. Germline V gene sequence: CDR1 SEHNR, CDR2 FQNEAQ (reference sequence). The CDR3 protein is CASSLRQGDTEAFF. Written as DNA, the CDR3 is TGTGCCAGCAGCTTAAGACAGGGAGACACTGAAGCTTTCTTT.

The V and J genes are TRBV2 and TRBJ1-1, with 7 bases that match TRBD1. Germline CDR1 reads SNHLY; CDR2 reads FYNNEI. V was pared by 6 bases and J by 8 bases, with 3 bases of the junction left unmatched. CDR3 length: 11 residues. The CDR3 DNA follows: TGTGCCAGCAGCGAGGACAGGGAAGCTTTCTTT. Translated, it gives CASSEDREAFF. Together with reference TRBV2 and TRBJ1-1, the CDR3 gives the full variable domain: EPEVTQTPSHQVTQMGQEVILRCVPISNHLYFYWYRQILGQKVEFLVSFYNNEISEKSEIFDDQFSVERPDGSNFTLKIRSTKLEDSAMYFCASSEDREAFFGQGTRLTVV.

J is TRBJ1-6 and V is TRBV5-1, with D perhaps matching TRBD1 (6 bases). The V and J ends lost 0 bases and 7 bases respectively, with 11 bases between them. Germline-derived CDR1 and CDR2 are SGHRS and YFSETQ. This CDR3 comprises 15 residues. The DNA of the CDR3 is TGCGCCAGCAGCTTGGAGCCAGGGGACAATTCACCCCTCCACTTT. Its translation is CASSLEPGDNSPLHF. Supplemented by reference TRBV5-1 and TRBJ1-6, the full variable domain reads KAGVTQTPRYLIKTRGQQVTLSCSPISGHRSVSWYQQTPGQGLQFLFEYFSETQRNKGNFPGRFSGRQFSNSRSEMNVSTLELGDSALYLCASSLEPGDNSPLHFGNGTRLTVT.

In its sample, this clone was seen once. The chain couples TRBV2 to TRBJ2-7, with 8 bases that match TRBD1. The germline V gene encodes CDR1 SNHLY and CDR2 FYNNEI. J gave up 5 bases and V 7 bases, and 7 bases lay outside the gene matches. There are 13 residues in the CDR3. CDR3 sequence (DNA): TGTGCCAGCACTCGGACAGGGATGGACGAGCAGTACGTC. Amino acids: CASTRTGMDEQYV.

This chain uses TRBV24-1 with TRBJ2-1, with 7 bases aligning to TRBD2. Trimming at V came to 8 bases and at J to 2 bases, leaving 2 bases not matched to a gene. This CDR3 is 13 amino acids long. CDR1 KGHDR and CDR2 SFDVKD come from the germline V gene. In DNA form, the CDR3 reads TGTGCCACCACTAGCGGACCCTACAATGAGCAGTTCTTC. Encoded protein: CATTSGPYNEQFF.

The V call is TRBV27, the J call TRBJ1-6, with D tentatively TRBD1 (5 bases). The CDR3 extends over 13 amino acids. Germline V gene lookup returns CDR1 MNHEY and CDR2 SMNVEV (reference sequence). Trimming left V 4 bases short and J 10 bases short, with 11 bases between. CDR3 loop: CASSSPGRSPLHF. The CDR3 region has the DNA TGTGCCAGCAGTTCCCCAGGGCGGTCACCCCTCCACTTT.

A few counts support this clone. This rearrangement joins TRBV7-6 to TRBJ2-1; D not certain. Trimming removed 0 bases at V and 0 bases at J, with 3 bases between. This CDR3 is built from 14 residues. CDR1 SGHVS and CDR2 FNYEAQ come from the germline V gene. CDR3 in amino acids: CASSLASSYNEQFF. CDR3 DNA: TGTGCCAGCAGCTTAGCGAGCTCCTACAATGAGCAGTTCTTC.

J is TRBJ2-7 and V is TRBV5-6; 10 bases align to TRBD2. CDR1 is SGHDT and CDR2 is YYEEEE in the germline V gene. The length of the CDR3 is 18 residues. V dropped 0 bases and J dropped 5; count of bases not matched to a gene: 14. This chain's CDR3 is CASSLARRTSGGDNEQYV. CDR3 DNA: TGTGCCAGCAGCTTGGCAAGGCGGACTAGCGGAGGTGACAACGAGCAGTACGTC.

This clone has only a few counts. The chain uses TRBV7-2 and TRBJ1-1, with TRBD1 matching over 8 bases. The trim removed 0 bases at V and 10 bases at J, leaving 4 bases unmatched. This CDR3 region has 13 residues. Germline V gene data show CDR1 as SGHTA and CDR2 as FQGNSA. CDR3 DNA sequence: TGTGCCAGCAGCTTAGCGACGACAGGGGCAGCTTTCTTT. It specifies CASSLATTGAAFF.

The V gene is TRBV28, the J gene TRBJ1-5, with 8 bases aligning to TRBD1. V was pared by 6 bases and J by 6 bases, with 10 bases of the junction left unmatched. This CDR3 has 15 residues. Per the germline V gene, CDR1 is MDHEN and CDR2 is SYDVKM. The CDR3 region has the DNA TGTGCCAGCAGCCTGGGACAGGTACTCGGTCAGCCCCAGCATTTT. Its protein is CASSLGQVLGQPQHF. Based on the CDR3 plus reference TRBV28 and TRBJ1-5, the full variable domain is DVKVTQSSRYLVKRTGEKVFLECVQDMDHENMFWYRQDPGLGLRLIYFSYDVKMKEKGDIPEGYSVSREKKERFSLILESASTNQTSMYLCASSLGQVLGQPQHFGDGTRLSIL.

In its sample, this clone was seen a few times. V usage is TRBV7-3 and J usage is TRBJ2-7; 13 positions agree with TRBD2. Germline values: CDR1 SGHTA, CDR2 FQGTGA. The CDR3 is made up of 14 amino acids. The V segment lost 4 bases and the J segment 6 bases; nucleotides outside the gene matches: 3. CDR3 amino acids: CASSSGLAGAEQYV. CDR3 nucleotides: TGTGCCAGCAGCTCCGGACTAGCGGGAGCCGAGCAGTACGTC.

The chain recombines TRBV28 with TRBJ2-3, with 7 bases that match TRBD1. CDR1 and CDR2 from the germline V gene are MDHEN and SYDVKM. J gave up 0 bases and V 6 bases, and 15 bases lay outside the gene matches. The CDR3 is 18 residues long. The CDR3 DNA sequence: TGTGCCAGCAGCCCCCGGGCAGGGGGTATGTTTAGCACAGATACGCAGTATTTT. Translating it yields CASSPRAGGMFSTDTQYF.